These T cell receptor beta chains were read from a single sample in a study of memory CD4+ T cells and cytomegalovirus serostatus. The assay was immunoSEQ multiplex PCR, and TCRdb's table has in-frame clones only and misses some. The sample gives about 27,000 clones, about 75% of which show up once; around 1.1% is in the top ten. The specimen was memory CD4+ T cells from blood. These receptors all stem from an adult in good health and CMV-seronegative. CDR3s include the opening cysteine and the closing phenylalanine or tryptophan. D genes are given only for firm matches. Clone size is stated in some rows and not others, as once, few, many or a class when expanded.

J gene,clone size,V gene,D gene,CDR3 DNA,CDR3 protein
TRBJ2-1,NA,TRBV7-8,NA,TGTGCCAGCGCCCGGGCAGTTCGGACGGTTGGGCTCAATGAGCAGTTCTTC,CASARAVRTVGLNEQFF
TRBJ2-7,NA,TRBV19,TRBD2,TGTGCCAGTAGTCCCCGGACTAGCGGGAGCAGTTACGAGCAGTACTTC,CASSPRTSGSSYEQYF
TRBJ2-3,NA,TRBV4-1,TRBD2,TGCGCCAGCAGCCCCGGGACTATACTGTCGGATACGCAGTATTTT,CASSPGTILSDTQYF
TRBJ2-2,NA,TRBV19,NA,TGTGCCAGTACCCCGGGCGTCAGGAACACCGGGGAGCTGTTTTTT,CASTPGVRNTGELFF
TRBJ2-3,NA,TRBV7-9,NA,TGTGCCAGCAGGCAGGGCCGGGCGGGCACAGATACGCAGTATTTT,CASRQGRAGTDTQYF
TRBJ2-7,NA,TRBV10-2,NA,TGCGCCAGCAGTGATCAGGGGCTCGACGAGCAGTACTTC,CASSDQGLDEQYF
TRBJ2-1,NA,TRBV5-1,TRBD1,TGCGCCACCGAACAGGGGGGTGAGCAGTTCTTC,CATEQGGEQFF
TRBJ2-7,NA,TRBV7-2,TRBD2,TGTGCCAGCAGCTTAGCGCCTAGCGGGCACGTAGGTACCTACGAGCAGTACTTC,CASSLAPSGHVGTYEQYF
TRBJ2-1,NA,TRBV27,NA,TGTGCCAGCAGCTTATACAATGAGCAGTTCTTC,CASSLYNEQFF
TRBJ2-3,NA,TRBV28,NA,TGTGCCAGCACAGAGAGTGACAGGTTAGATACGCAGTATTTT,CASTESDRLDTQYF
TRBJ2-2,NA,TRBV27,NA,TGTGCCAGCACCCTAAGGGGGGTAAACACCGGGGAGCTGTTTTTT,CASTLRGVNTGELFF
TRBJ1-4,NA,TRBV12-5,NA,TGTGCTAGTGGTTCCCCGGGGGCGACTAATGAAAAACTGTTTTTT,CASGSPGATNEKLFF
TRBJ2-7,NA,TRBV20-1,NA,TGCAGTGTCCCGGGGCGCTACGAGCAGTACTTC,CSVPGRYEQYF
TRBJ1-1,NA,TRBV6-5,NA,TGTGCCAGCAGTTACGAGATTCAGAACACTGAAGCTTTCTTT,CASSYEIQNTEAFF
TRBJ1-1,NA,TRBV27,NA,TGTGCCAGCAGTGGGTTGACAGGAGCTGAAGCTTTCTTT,CASSGLTGAEAFF
TRBJ1-6,NA,TRBV13,TRBD1,TGTGCCAGCAGCTACCGGGGGACAGATAATTCACCCCTCCACTTT,CASSYRGTDNSPLHF
TRBJ1-1,NA,TRBV6-5,NA,TGTGCCAGCAGTTACTCCCAGGGTCCGTACACTGAAGCTTTCTTT,CASSYSQGPYTEAFF
TRBJ2-1,NA,TRBV6-5,NA,TGTGCCAGCAGTTACATAAATCCCCCCTACAATGAGCAGTTCTTC,CASSYINPPYNEQFF
TRBJ2-7,NA,TRBV5-1,NA,TGCGCCAGCAGCAGGACTTTGGGGTACGAGCAGTACTTC,CASSRTLGYEQYF
TRBJ2-7,NA,TRBV6-1,NA,TGTGCCAGCAGTGAAAGTGCGGGGCCTAGCTCCTACGAGCAGTACTTC,CASSESAGPSSYEQYF
TRBJ1-4,NA,TRBV9,NA,TGTGCCAGCAGCGTGCGGGCGGGGGCCCCTAATGAAAAACTGTTTTTT,CASSVRAGAPNEKLFF
TRBJ2-3,NA,TRBV10-2,TRBD1,TGCGCCAGCCTCCCGGCAGGGGGTGCAGATACGCAGTATTTT,CASLPAGGADTQYF
TRBJ2-7,NA,TRBV7-2,NA,TGTGCCAGCAGCTTTCAACAGGGTACCTACGAGCAGTACTTC,CASSFQQGTYEQYF
TRBJ1-3,once,TRBV19,NA,TGTGCCAGTAGTTCGCAAAACTCTGGAAACACCATATATTTT,CASSSQNSGNTIYF
TRBJ2-7,few,TRBV20-1,NA,TGCAGTGCAGCTCAGGGATACGAGCAGTACTTC,CSAAQGYEQYF
TRBJ1-6,NA,TRBV5-1,NA,TGCGCCAGCAGCTTGGCCAGGGACCGTAATTCACCCCTCCACTTT,CASSLARDRNSPLHF
TRBJ2-7,NA,TRBV6-6,NA,TGTGCCAGCAGCCGCAGGCTGTCAGCCTCCTACGAGCAGTACTTC,CASSRRLSASYEQYF
TRBJ2-1,NA,TRBV28,TRBD1,TGTGCCAGCAGTCTGAGACAGGGAAAAATGTTCGATGAGCAGTTCTTC,CASSLRQGKMFDEQFF
TRBJ2-5,NA,TRBV11-3,TRBD2,TGTGCCAGCAGCTTAAGCGGGGGGTTGGAGACCCAGTACTTC,CASSLSGGLETQYF
TRBJ2-6,once,TRBV5-1,NA,TGCGCCAGCAGCGCCCAACCTGGGGCCAACGTCCTGACTTTC,CASSAQPGANVLTF
TRBJ2-3,NA,TRBV19,TRBD2,TGTGCCAGTAGGGATGGACTAGCGGGAGCCACAGATACGCAGTATTTT,CASRDGLAGATDTQYF
TRBJ1-2,NA,TRBV18,NA,TGTGCCAGCTCACCACCTGCAGACAGAAACTATGGCTACACCTTC,CASSPPADRNYGYTF
TRBJ2-3,few,TRBV6-5,NA,TGTGCCAGCAGTTACTCGATCAGGGGGGTTACAGATACGCAGTATTTT,CASSYSIRGVTDTQYF
TRBJ2-5,NA,TRBV6-5,NA,TGTGCCAGCAGTTACTCGGCCCCATCCGGGACCCAGTACTTC,CASSYSAPSGTQYF
TRBJ2-6,few,TRBV29-1,TRBD1,TGCAGCGGAAGGGGGACAGGGGATTCTGGGGCCAACGTCCTGACTTTC,CSGRGTGDSGANVLTF
TRBJ1-3,NA,TRBV5-6,TRBD1,TGTGCCAGCAGCGGTCCCCTTGACAGGGCAGGAAACACCATATATTTT,CASSGPLDRAGNTIYF
TRBJ1-1,once,TRBV6-1,NA,TGTGCCAGCAGTTTTGGGAGGGTGAACACTGAAGCTTTCTTT,CASSFGRVNTEAFF
TRBJ1-2,NA,TRBV6-1,NA,TGTGCCAGCTTCGCCTTGGAAAGGACGGCCTATGGCTACACCTTC,CASFALERTAYGYTF
TRBJ1-2,NA,TRBV30,NA,TGTGCCTGGAGTGCTGGTACGGGTGGCTACACCTTC,CAWSAGTGGYTF
TRBJ1-2,few,TRBV11-2,NA,TGTGCCAGCAGCTTAGACAGGAGGCATGGCTACACCTTC,CASSLDRRHGYTF